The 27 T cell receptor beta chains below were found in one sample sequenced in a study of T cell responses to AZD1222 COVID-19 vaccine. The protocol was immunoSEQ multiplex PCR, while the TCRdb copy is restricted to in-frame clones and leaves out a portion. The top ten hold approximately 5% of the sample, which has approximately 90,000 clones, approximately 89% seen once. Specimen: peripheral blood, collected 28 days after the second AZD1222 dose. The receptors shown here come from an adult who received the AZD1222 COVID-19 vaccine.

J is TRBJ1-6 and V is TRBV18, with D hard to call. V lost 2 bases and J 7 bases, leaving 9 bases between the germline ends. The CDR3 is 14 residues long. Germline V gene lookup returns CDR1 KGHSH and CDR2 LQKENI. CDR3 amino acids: CASSPETMNSPLHF. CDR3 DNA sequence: TGTGCCAGCTCACCAGAGACTATGAATTCACCCCTCCACTTT.

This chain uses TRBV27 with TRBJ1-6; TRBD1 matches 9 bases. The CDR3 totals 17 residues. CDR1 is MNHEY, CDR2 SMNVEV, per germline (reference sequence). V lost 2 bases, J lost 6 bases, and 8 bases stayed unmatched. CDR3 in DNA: TGTGCCAGCAGTTTACAGAAACAGGGGGCGAGTAATTCACCCCTCCACTTT. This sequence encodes CASSLQKQGASNSPLHF.

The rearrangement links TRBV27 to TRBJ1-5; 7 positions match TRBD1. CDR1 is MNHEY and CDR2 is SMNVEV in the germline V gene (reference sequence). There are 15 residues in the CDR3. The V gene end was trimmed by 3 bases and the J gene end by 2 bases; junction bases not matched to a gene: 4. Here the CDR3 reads CASSFSGTGNQPQHF. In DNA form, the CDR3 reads TGTGCCAGCAGTTTCTCCGGGACAGGCAATCAGCCCCAGCATTTT.

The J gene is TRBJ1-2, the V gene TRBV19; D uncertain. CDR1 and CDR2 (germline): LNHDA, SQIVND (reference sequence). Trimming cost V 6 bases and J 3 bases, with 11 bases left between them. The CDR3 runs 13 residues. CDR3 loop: CASSLGRHYGYTF. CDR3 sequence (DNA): TGTGCCAGTAGCCTTGGACGGCACTATGGCTACACCTTC.

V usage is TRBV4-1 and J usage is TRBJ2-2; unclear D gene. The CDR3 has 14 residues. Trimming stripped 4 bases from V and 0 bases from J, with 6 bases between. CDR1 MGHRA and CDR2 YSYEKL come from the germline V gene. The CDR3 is CASSPTSNTGELFF. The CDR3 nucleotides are TGCGCCAGCAGCCCTACCTCGAACACCGGGGAGCTGTTTTTT.

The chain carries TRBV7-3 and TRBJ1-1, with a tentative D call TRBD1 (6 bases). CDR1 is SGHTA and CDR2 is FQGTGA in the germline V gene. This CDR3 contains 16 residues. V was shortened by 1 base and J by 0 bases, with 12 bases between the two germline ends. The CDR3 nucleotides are TGTGCCAGCAGCTTAAGGAACAGGGAGATGAACACTGAAGCTTTCTTT. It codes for CASSLRNREMNTEAFF.

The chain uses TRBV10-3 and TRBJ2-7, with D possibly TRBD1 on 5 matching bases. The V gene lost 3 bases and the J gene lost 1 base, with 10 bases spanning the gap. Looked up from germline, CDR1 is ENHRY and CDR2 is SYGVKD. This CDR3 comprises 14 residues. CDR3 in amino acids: CAISEGVSSYEQYF. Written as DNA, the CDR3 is TGTGCCATCAGTGAAGGGGTCAGTTCCTACGAGCAGTACTTC.

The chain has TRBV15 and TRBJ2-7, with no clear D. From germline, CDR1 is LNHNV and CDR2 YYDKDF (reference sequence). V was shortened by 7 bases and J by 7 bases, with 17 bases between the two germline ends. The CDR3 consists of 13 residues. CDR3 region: CATNYDGSREQYF. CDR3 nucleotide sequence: TGTGCCACCAATTATGACGGGTCGCGGGAGCAGTACTTC.

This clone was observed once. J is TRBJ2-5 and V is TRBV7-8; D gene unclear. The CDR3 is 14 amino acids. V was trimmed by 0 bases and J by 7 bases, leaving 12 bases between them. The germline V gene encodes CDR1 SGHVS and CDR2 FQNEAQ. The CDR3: CASSLAVGTGTQYF. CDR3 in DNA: TGTGCCAGCAGCTTAGCGGTTGGAACGGGGACCCAGTACTTC.

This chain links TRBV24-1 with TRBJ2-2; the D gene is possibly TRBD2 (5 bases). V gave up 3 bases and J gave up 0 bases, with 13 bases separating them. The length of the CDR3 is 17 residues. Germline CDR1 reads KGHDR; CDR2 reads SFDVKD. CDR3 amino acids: CATSDEGTYANTGELFF. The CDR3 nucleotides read TGTGCCACCAGTGATGAGGGAACCTACGCGAACACCGGGGAGCTGTTTTTT.

CDR3 sequence (DNA): TGTGCCAGCAGCCTAGGGAGGACCTACGAGCAGTACTTC. Translated: CASSLGRTYEQYF. The chain joins TRBV27 to TRBJ2-7, with a weak D call TRBD2 (6 bases). Germline V gives CDR1 MNHEY, CDR2 SMNVEV (reference sequence). This CDR3 has 13 amino acids. V lost 6 bases and J lost 2, with 11 bases in between.

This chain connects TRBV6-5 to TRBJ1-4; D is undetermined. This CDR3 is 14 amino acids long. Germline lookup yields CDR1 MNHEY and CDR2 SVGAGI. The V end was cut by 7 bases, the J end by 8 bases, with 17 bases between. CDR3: CASKTGRAGEKLFF. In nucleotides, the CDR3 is TGTGCCAGCAAAACGGGGAGGGCAGGAGAAAAACTGTTTTTT.

CDR3 nucleotide sequence: TGTGCCAGCTCACTAGGGGGCGGGAACACTGAAGCTTTCTTT. This sequence encodes CASSLGGGNTEAFF. The rearrangement links TRBV27 to TRBJ1-1, with 7 bases matching TRBD1. With V trimmed by 8 bases and J by 1 base, 7 bases remained unmatched. CDR3 length equals 14 residues. Per germline, CDR1 MNHEY and CDR2 SMNVEV (reference sequence).

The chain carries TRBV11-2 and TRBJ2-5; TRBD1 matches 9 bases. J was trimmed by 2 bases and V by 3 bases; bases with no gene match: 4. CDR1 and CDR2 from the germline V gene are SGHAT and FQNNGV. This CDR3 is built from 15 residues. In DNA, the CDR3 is TGTGCCAGCAGCTTCATTGGACAGGGGCAAGAGACCCAGTACTTC. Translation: CASSFIGQGQETQYF.

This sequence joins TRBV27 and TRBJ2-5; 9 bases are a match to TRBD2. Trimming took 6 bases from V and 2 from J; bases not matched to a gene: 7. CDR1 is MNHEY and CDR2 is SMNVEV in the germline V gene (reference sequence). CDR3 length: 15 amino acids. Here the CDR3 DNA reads TGTGCCAGCAGGGCTGGACTAGCGCCTCAAGAGACCCAGTACTTC. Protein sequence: CASRAGLAPQETQYF.

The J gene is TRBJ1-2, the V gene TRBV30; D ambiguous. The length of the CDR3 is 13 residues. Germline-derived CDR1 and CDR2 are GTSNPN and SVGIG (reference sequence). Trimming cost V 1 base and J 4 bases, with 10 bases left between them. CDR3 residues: CAWSAGERYGYTF. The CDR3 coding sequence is TGTGCCTGGAGTGCAGGAGAACGCTATGGCTACACCTTC.

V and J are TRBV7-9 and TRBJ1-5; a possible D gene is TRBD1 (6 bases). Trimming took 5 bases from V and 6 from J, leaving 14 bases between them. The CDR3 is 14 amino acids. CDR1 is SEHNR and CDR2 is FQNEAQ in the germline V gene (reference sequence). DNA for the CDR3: TGTGCCAGCAGCGAAGGGGGAGCGGGTCAGCCCCAGCATTTT. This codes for CASSEGGAGQPQHF.

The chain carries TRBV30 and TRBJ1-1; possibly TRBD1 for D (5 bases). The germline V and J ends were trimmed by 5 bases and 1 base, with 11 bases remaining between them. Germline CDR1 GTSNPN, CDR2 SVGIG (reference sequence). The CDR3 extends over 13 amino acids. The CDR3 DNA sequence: TGTGCCTGGGCGGGACCCAGGAACACTGAAGCTTTCTTT. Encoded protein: CAWAGPRNTEAFF.

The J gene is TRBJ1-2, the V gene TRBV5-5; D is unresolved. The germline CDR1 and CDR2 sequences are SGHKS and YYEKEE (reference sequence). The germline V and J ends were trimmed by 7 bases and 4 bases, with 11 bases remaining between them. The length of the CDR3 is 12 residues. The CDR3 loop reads CASFGLSYGYTF. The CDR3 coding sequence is TGTGCCAGCTTCGGACTCTCCTATGGCTACACCTTC.

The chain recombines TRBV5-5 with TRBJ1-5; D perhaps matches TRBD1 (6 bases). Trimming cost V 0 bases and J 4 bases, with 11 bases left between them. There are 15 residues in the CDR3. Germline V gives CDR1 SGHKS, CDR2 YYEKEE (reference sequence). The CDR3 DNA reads TGTGCCAGCAGCTTGGCGGGGACAAGGAATCAGCCCCAGCATTTT. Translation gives CASSLAGTRNQPQHF.

CDR3 residues: CASSLQLEAFF. The CDR3 DNA reads TGTGCCAGCAGCTTACAGTTGGAAGCTTTCTTT. The chain carries TRBV7-9 and TRBJ1-1; D not certain. This CDR3 is built from 11 residues. Germline V lookup: CDR1 SEHNR, CDR2 FQNEAQ (reference sequence). The ends were cut back, 2 bases at V and 8 bases at J, with 6 bases in the middle.

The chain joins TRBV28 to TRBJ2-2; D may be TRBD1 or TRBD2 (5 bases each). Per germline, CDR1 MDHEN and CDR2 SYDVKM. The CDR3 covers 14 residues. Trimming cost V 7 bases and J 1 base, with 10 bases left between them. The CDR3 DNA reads TGTGCCAGCATCGGGGCAGTGAACACCGGGGAGCTGTTTTTT. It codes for CASIGAVNTGELFF.

The CDR3 spells CASSPGQGDNSPLHF. The CDR3 DNA reads as TGTGCCAGCAGCCCGGGACAGGGGGACAATTCACCCCTCCACTTT. The chain joins TRBV11-3 to TRBJ1-6, with 11 bases matching TRBD1. J was trimmed by 7 bases and V by 5 bases; bases with no gene match: 4. The CDR3 sequence is 15 residues long. Germline V gives CDR1 SGHNT, CDR2 YENEEA.

The CDR3 nucleotides are TGTGCCAGCAGCTTCAGACAGAACACTGAAGCTTTCTTT. Protein sequence: CASSFRQNTEAFF. V and J are TRBV7-9 and TRBJ1-1; D is unclear. Trimming left V 3 bases short and J 1 base short, with 6 bases between. Germline CDR1 and CDR2: SEHNR and FQNEAQ (reference sequence). The CDR3 extends over 13 amino acids.

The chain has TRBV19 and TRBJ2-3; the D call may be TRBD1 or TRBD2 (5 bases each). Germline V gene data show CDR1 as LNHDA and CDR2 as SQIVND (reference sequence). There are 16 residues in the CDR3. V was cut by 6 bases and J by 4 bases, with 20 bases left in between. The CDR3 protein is CASSPRGIRSSDTQYF. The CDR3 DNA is TGTGCCAGTAGCCCACGGGGCATCAGAAGCTCAGATACGCAGTATTTT.

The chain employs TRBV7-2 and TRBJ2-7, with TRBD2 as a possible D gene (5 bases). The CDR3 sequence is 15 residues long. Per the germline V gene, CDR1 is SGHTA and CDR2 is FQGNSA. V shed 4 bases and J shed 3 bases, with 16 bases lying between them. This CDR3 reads CASSYRRASLYEQYF. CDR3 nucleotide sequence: TGTGCCAGCAGCTACCGGCGGGCTAGCCTCTACGAGCAGTACTTC.

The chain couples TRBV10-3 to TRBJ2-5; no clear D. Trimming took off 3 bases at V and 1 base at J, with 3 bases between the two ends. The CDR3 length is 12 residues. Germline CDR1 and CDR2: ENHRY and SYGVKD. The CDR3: CAISDPQETQYF. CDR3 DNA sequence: TGTGCCATCAGTGACCCCCAAGAGACCCAGTACTTC.